This T cell receptor (beta chain) derives from a study of CD8+ T cells in alopecia areata. Study background: Using the percentage of affected scalp area, treated patients' severity was scored. Study-wide results and caveats: Significant decreases in scalp clonality and expanded CD8+ clones followed tofacitinib treatment. Lesional scalp, notably in alopecia totalis/universalis, had clonality above that of normal scalp.

The CDR3 sequence is 15 residues long. With 5 bases removed from V and 1 base from J, the gap between germline ends came to 14 bases. Germline loops: CDR1 MDHEN, CDR2 SYDVKM. Once RNA had been extracted, it was reverse transcribed into cDNA to act as the sequencing template. Produced via immunoSEQ multiplex PCR; TCRdb's table is partial and in-frame only. Of about 210,000 clones in the sample, less than 45% were seen once. Sample share makes this clone medium-sized. Its antigen remains unknown. Within the sample, other DNA sequences also encode this same CDR3. Documented treatment: oral pan-JAK inhibitor, 5-10 mg twice daily.

The specimen was CD4+ T cells sorted from blood, collected at approximately week 36, from a patient treated with tofacitinib. The chain uses TRBV28 and TRBJ1-2, with D unresolved. The source of this sequence is a human donor with alopecia areata. The DNA of the CDR3 is TGTGCCAGCAGTCTTTCCCCCCGGGATAACTATGGCTACACCTTC. Protein sequence: CASSLSPRDNYGYTF.